This T cell receptor beta chain was captured in a study of blood T cell repertoires in COVID-19. The CDR3 runs to 15 residues. Germline values: CDR1 GTSNPN, CDR2 SVGIG (reference sequence). The junction had 14 bases not matched to a gene; V was cut back by 7 bases and J by 5 bases. Repertoires were generated with immunoSEQ multiplex PCR, while TCRdb's copy carries only in-frame clones and drops some. The sample contains approximately 52,000 clones, approximately 85% of which appear only once. The chain employs TRBV30 and TRBJ2-7; TRBD1 agrees at 10 bases. This clonotype was sampled from a human donor in a cohort sampled during active COVID-19. Sequenced: peripheral blood. CDR3 amino acids: CASHTTGTGDHEQYF. CDR3 nucleotides: TGTGCCTCCCACACGACCGGGACAGGGGACCACGAGCAGTACTTC.